The 23 T cell receptor beta chains in this list originate from one sample, sequenced in a study of blood T cell repertoires in COVID-19. The table came from immunoSEQ multiplex PCR; TCRdb's copy has only in-frame clones and leaves some out. The repertoire holds roughly 200,000 clones, with approximately 83% as singletons. Sequenced material: peripheral blood. The receptors were sampled from a human donor with active or convalescent COVID-19. The donor label of this sample is uncertain.

This chain uses TRBV15 with TRBJ2-7; TRBD2 might be the D (6 bases). Trimming pared 0 bases from V and 3 bases from J, leaving 9 bases between. Germline loops: CDR1 LNHNV, CDR2 YYDKDF (reference sequence). The CDR3 length is 14 residues. This chain's CDR3 is CATSREGGIYEQYF. Here the CDR3 DNA reads TGTGCCACCAGCAGAGAGGGGGGAATCTACGAGCAGTACTTC. Supplemented by reference TRBV15 and TRBJ2-7, the full variable domain reads DAMVIQNPRYQVTQFGKPVTLSCSQTLNHNVMYWYQQKSSQAPKLLFHYYDKDFNNEADTPDNFQSRRPNTSFCFLDIRSPGLGDTAMYLCATSREGGIYEQYFGPGTRLTVT.

The J gene is TRBJ1-1, the V gene TRBV19; no reliable D call. This CDR3 has 16 residues. Trimming removed 1 base from V and 10 bases from J, with 22 bases in between. Germline V gene lookup returns CDR1 LNHDA and CDR2 SQIVND (reference sequence). The CDR3 region is CASSIGGYEGRVRAFF. In DNA, the CDR3 is TGTGCCAGTAGTATAGGAGGCTACGAGGGTCGGGTTAGAGCTTTCTTT.

The V call is TRBV7-9, the J call TRBJ2-7; 9 nucleotides line up with TRBD1. The CDR3 has 15 amino acids. The junction had 13 bases not matched to a gene; V was cut back by 8 bases and J by 5 bases. CDR1 is SEHNR, CDR2 FQNEAQ, per germline (reference sequence). CDR3 in amino acids: CASDFSGTGPNEQYF. In DNA, the CDR3 is TGTGCCAGCGATTTCTCCGGGACAGGGCCCAACGAGCAGTACTTC. The full variable domain, rest sourced from reference TRBV7-9 and TRBJ2-7, is DTGVSQNPRHKITKRGQNVTFRCDPISEHNRLYWYRQTLGQGPEFLTYFQNEAQLEKSRLLSDRFSAERPKGSFSTLEIQRTEQGDSAMYLCASDFSGTGPNEQYFGPGTRLTVT.

V and J are TRBV5-1 and TRBJ2-2, with 7 bases lining up with TRBD1. The CDR3 consists of 14 residues. CDR1 is SGHRS and CDR2 is YFSETQ in the germline V gene. Germline trimming cut 2 bases from V and 6 bases from J; bases unmatched to any gene: 4. The CDR3 loop reads CASSFDREAGELFF. Written as DNA, the CDR3 is TGCGCCAGCAGCTTCGACAGGGAAGCCGGGGAGCTGTTTTTT. The variable domain in full, with the rest retrieved from reference TRBV5-1 and TRBJ2-2, is KAGVTQTPRYLIKTRGQQVTLSCSPISGHRSVSWYQQTPGQGLQFLFEYFSETQRNKGNFPGRFSGRQFSNSRSEMNVSTLELGDSALYLCASSFDREAGELFFGEGSRLTVL.

This chain uses TRBV11-3 with TRBJ1-1; D not certain. Germline V gives CDR1 SGHNT, CDR2 YENEEA. The CDR3 totals 11 residues. The germline V and J ends were trimmed by 4 bases and 3 bases, with 3 bases remaining between them. Here the CDR3 DNA reads TGTGCCAGCAGCTCCTACACTGAAGCTTTCTTT. It translates to CASSSYTEAFF.

This rearrangement joins TRBV7-3 to TRBJ1-5, with D perhaps matching TRBD1 (6 bases). V lost 5 bases and J lost 7, with 15 bases in between. CDR3 length equals 14 residues. CDR1 and CDR2 from the germline V gene are SGHTA and FQGTGA. CDR3 in DNA: TGTGCCAGCAGCCAAGGGGGGGGCGGGCAGCCCCAGCATTTT. Protein: CASSQGGGGQPQHF.

V usage is TRBV30 and J usage is TRBJ1-4, with D possibly being TRBD1 (6 bases). Trimming removed 3 bases from V and 4 bases from J, with 15 bases in between. This CDR3 is 15 amino acids long. CDR1 is GTSNPN, CDR2 SVGIG, per germline (reference sequence). The DNA for the CDR3 is TGTGCCTGGAGACCAAGGACAGCCGATAATGAAAAACTGTTTTTT. It is translated as CAWRPRTADNEKLFF.

The V and J genes are TRBV2 and TRBJ1-2; D not certain. V lost 3 bases and J lost 8, with 13 bases in between. The CDR3 loop spans 13 amino acids. CDR1 and CDR2 (germline): SNHLY, FYNNEI. The CDR3 DNA follows: TGTGCCAGCAGTGATTCGGGGTATCAAGGCTACACCTTC. It encodes CASSDSGYQGYTF.

The V call is TRBV28, the J call TRBJ1-5; 7 positions agree with TRBD1. The CDR3 covers 13 residues. V trimming: 5 bases; J trimming: 10 bases; junction bases outside the gene matches: 8. CDR1 and CDR2 (germline): MDHEN, SYDVKM. For the CDR3, the DNA is TGTGCCAGCAGTGTGCAGGGGGTGGGTCCCCAGCATTTT. The encoded protein is CASSVQGVGPQHF.

The chain recombines TRBV2 with TRBJ2-2; TRBD1 might be the D (7 bases). Trimming cost V 7 bases and J 6 bases, with 12 bases left between them. Germline V CDR1 and CDR2: SNHLY, FYNNEI. This CDR3 is built from 13 residues. CDR3 in DNA: TGTGCCAGCAACAGGGGCGGGGCCGGGGAGCTGTTTTTT. Translation: CASNRGGAGELFF.

This clone was counted a few times. V gene TRBV7-2 combines with J gene TRBJ1-2; 7 nucleotides match TRBD1. The CDR3 totals 13 residues. The ends lost 5 bases at V and 8 bases at J; junction bases unmatched: 8. In germline, CDR1 is SGHTA, CDR2 FQGNSA. Here the CDR3 DNA reads TGTGCCAGCAGCATTGGACAGGCACGAGGCTACACCTTC. Its translation: CASSIGQARGYTF.

The rearrangement joins TRBV12-5 to TRBJ1-1; 7 nucleotides align to TRBD1. Germline V gene data show CDR1 as LGHNT and CDR2 as FRNRAP. The CDR3 consists of 15 residues. The trim removed 5 bases at V and 4 bases at J, leaving 10 bases unmatched. This CDR3 reads CASGQSTGMSTEAFF. The CDR3 DNA follows: TGTGCTAGTGGTCAGTCGACAGGGATGAGCACTGAAGCTTTCTTT. The full variable domain, in which reference TRBV12-5 and TRBJ1-1 provide the parts outside the CDR3, is DARVTQTPRHKVTEMGQEVTMRCQPILGHNTVFWYRQTMMQGLELLAYFRNRAPLDDSGMPKDRFSAEMPDATLATLKIQPSEPRDSAVYFCASGQSTGMSTEAFFGQGTRLTVV.

The CDR3 region has the DNA TGTGCCAGTAGACTACAGGACAGGAACACTGAAGCTTTCTTT. Its translation is CASRLQDRNTEAFF. V and J are TRBV19 and TRBJ1-1; tentatively, D is TRBD1 (6 bases). Per the germline V gene, CDR1 is LNHDA and CDR2 is SQIVND (reference sequence). The CDR3 has 14 residues. V lost 6 bases and J lost 1, with 12 bases in between.

The CDR3 region has the DNA TGCGCCAGCAGCCCGGGACTAGCGGGAGGGCCGGGAGATACGCAGTATTTT. Encoded protein: CASSPGLAGGPGDTQYF. The rearrangement links TRBV5-1 to TRBJ2-3; TRBD2 matches 16 bases. Germline trimming cut 4 bases from V and 5 bases from J; bases unmatched to any gene: 7. CDR1 and CDR2 (germline): SGHRS, YFSETQ. The CDR3 has 17 residues.

In this sample, this clone turned up once. V is TRBV30 and J is TRBJ1-6; 10 nucleotides agree with TRBD1. With 3 bases clipped from V and 4 bases from J, the junction kept 3 bases outside the gene matches. Germline CDR1 is GTSNPN and CDR2 is SVGIG (reference sequence). This CDR3 comprises 15 residues. The chain's CDR3 is CAWSPGQGYNSPLHF. The CDR3, as DNA: TGTGCCTGGAGCCCGGGACAGGGGTATAATTCACCCCTCCACTTT.

This rearrangement joins TRBV7-8 to TRBJ2-2, with 13 positions matching TRBD2. Germline loops: CDR1 SGHVS, CDR2 FQNEAQ. Trimming removed 3 bases from V and 6 bases from J; junction bases left unmatched: 10. This CDR3 is 18 amino acids long. This CDR3 reads CASSFRTSGGRGAGELFF. CDR3 sequence (DNA): TGTGCCAGCAGCTTTAGGACTAGCGGGGGAAGAGGGGCCGGGGAGCTGTTTTTT.

This rearrangement joins TRBV19 to TRBJ2-7; 7 bases are shared with TRBD1. Per germline, CDR1 LNHDA and CDR2 SQIVND (reference sequence). The CDR3 loop spans 15 amino acids. Trimming removed 10 bases from V and 2 bases from J; junction bases left unmatched: 14. The CDR3 is CATSPRQGLTYEQYF. In DNA form, the CDR3 reads TGTGCCACCTCCCCACGACAGGGCTTAACCTACGAGCAGTACTTC.

The V and J genes are TRBV2 and TRBJ2-5; possibly TRBD2 for D (7 bases). Trimming stripped 7 bases from V and 1 base from J, with 13 bases between. The CDR3 totals 14 residues. Germline lookup yields CDR1 SNHLY and CDR2 FYNNEI. The CDR3 protein is CASNWGGAQETQYF. DNA of the CDR3: TGTGCCAGCAACTGGGGGGGGGCCCAAGAGACCCAGTACTTC.

J is TRBJ2-1 and V is TRBV27, with TRBD1 identical over 8 bases. The junction had 10 bases not matched to a gene; V was cut back by 3 bases and J by 6 bases. The CDR3 is 16 amino acids. Germline V gives CDR1 MNHEY, CDR2 SMNVEV (reference sequence). The CDR3 bases are TGTGCCAGCAGTTTTTTACCAGGGGGCGTGGGCAATGAGCAGTTCTTC. Encoded protein: CASSFLPGGVGNEQFF.

This clone was found a few times. The CDR3 here is CASSLGYSGRVNEQFF. DNA for the CDR3: TGTGCCAGCAGCTTAGGGTACAGCGGGAGGGTCAATGAGCAGTTCTTC. The chain employs TRBV7-8 and TRBJ2-1; TRBD2 aligns across 10 bases. The J segment lost 6 bases and the V segment lost 1 base, leaving 6 bases of the junction unmatched. The germline CDR1 and CDR2 sequences are SGHVS and FQNEAQ. The CDR3 runs 16 residues.

This clone was observed a single time. V is TRBV11-2 and J is TRBJ1-4, with 7 bases aligning to TRBD1. This CDR3 contains 15 residues. The V gene's germline CDR1 is SGHAT and CDR2 FQNNGV. V lost 2 bases and J lost 4; bases outside the gene matches: 4. DNA of the CDR3: TGTGCCAGCAGCTTATTAGGACAGGTTAATGAAAAACTGTTTTTT. Its protein is CASSLLGQVNEKLFF. The full variable domain, completed using reference TRBV11-2 and TRBJ1-4, is EAGVAQSPRYKIIEKRQSVAFWCNPISGHATLYWYQQILGQGPKLLIQFQNNGVVDDSQLPKDRFSAERLKGVDSTLKIQPAKLEDSAVYLCASSLLGQVNEKLFFGSGTQLSVL.

The chain combines TRBV27 with TRBJ2-1; the match to TRBD2 covers 11 bases. With V trimmed by 5 bases and J by 2 bases, 2 bases remained unmatched. The CDR3 loop spans 15 amino acids. CDR1 and CDR2 (germline): MNHEY, SMNVEV (reference sequence). The CDR3 DNA reads TGTGCCAGCAGTCTAGCGGGGGGACCCTACAATGAGCAGTTCTTC. Amino acid sequence: CASSLAGGPYNEQFF.

The chain employs TRBV29-1 and TRBJ1-2; 7 nucleotides line up with TRBD1. CDR1 is SQVTM, CDR2 ANQGSEA, per germline. The CDR3 has 12 residues. V dropped 6 bases and J dropped 7; count of bases not matched to a gene: 8. The CDR3 bases are TGCAGCGTAGACAGGGCTGGACTTGGCTACACCTTC. It yields the protein CSVDRAGLGYTF.